The rows below give T cell receptor beta chains drawn from one sample of a study of low-dose radiotherapy and immunotherapy resistance in tumors. TCRdb fed the reads into MiXCR, producing one record per CDR3 protein. The data show tens of thousands of distinct CDR3 sequences, about 25% seen once. Sample: PBMCs, taken before treatment. All receptors derive from a male donor with prostate cancer. CDR3s leave out the opening cysteine and the closing phenylalanine or tryptophan. Fields, in order: D gene, V gene, CDR3 protein. D genes are given only for firm matches.

D gene: NA
V gene: TRBV19
CDR3 protein: ATAQDSLGTDTQY

D gene: NA
V gene: TRBV9
CDR3 protein: ASSPEVNSPLH

D gene: NA
V gene: TRBV2
CDR3 protein: ASRESRSGQPQH

D gene: NA
V gene: TRBV25-1
CDR3 protein: ASSESGRDEQY

D gene: TRBD1
V gene: TRBV2
CDR3 protein: ASSEDRGGTGELF

D gene: NA
V gene: TRBV29-1
CDR3 protein: SVDGSSDTQY

D gene: NA
V gene: TRBV6-1
CDR3 protein: ASSERGPTNEKLF

D gene: NA
V gene: TRBV7-9
CDR3 protein: ASSLGGVSYEQY

D gene: NA
V gene: TRBV3-1
CDR3 protein: ASSQGATGELF

D gene: NA
V gene: TRBV5-1
CDR3 protein: ASQDARTYNEQF

D gene: NA
V gene: TRBV6-2/TRBV6-3
CDR3 protein: ASSNLQNTEAF

D gene: TRBD1
V gene: TRBV20-1
CDR3 protein: SARASAGTAYEQY

D gene: NA
V gene: TRBV5-1
CDR3 protein: ASSSRTARDTEAF

D gene: NA
V gene: TRBV19
CDR3 protein: ASSPLSVANYGYT

D gene: TRBD1
V gene: TRBV10-3
CDR3 protein: AISDPDRAGPGELF

D gene: NA
V gene: TRBV4-1
CDR3 protein: ASSHRRTYEQY

D gene: TRBD1
V gene: TRBV27
CDR3 protein: ASSRDRDSTDTQY

D gene: TRBD2
V gene: TRBV6-2/TRBV6-3
CDR3 protein: ASSLKWREEGQF

D gene: TRBD2
V gene: TRBV5-4
CDR3 protein: ASSLGLAGGQETQY

D gene: NA
V gene: TRBV10-1
CDR3 protein: ATNNGGITGELF

D gene: TRBD1
V gene: TRBV5-6
CDR3 protein: ASSLAGQGVEKLF

D gene: NA
V gene: TRBV15
CDR3 protein: ATSPGREEQY

D gene: NA
V gene: TRBV20-1
CDR3 protein: SAKRGTGNTEAF

D gene: TRBD1
V gene: TRBV5-1
CDR3 protein: ASSFYPGGIGGGYTEAF

D gene: NA
V gene: TRBV2
CDR3 protein: ASSENEQF

D gene: NA
V gene: TRBV20-1
CDR3 protein: SALRATEAF

D gene: NA
V gene: TRBV3-1
CDR3 protein: ASSQRDTYNSPLH

D gene: NA
V gene: TRBV7-2
CDR3 protein: ASSSRAGEQY

D gene: TRBD2
V gene: TRBV5-1
CDR3 protein: ASSSLLAGAISYNEQF